This TCR beta chain was sequenced during a study of CD8 T cells in ankylosing spondylitis. TCRdb re-derived calls from the 5' RACE reads in MiXCR, one entry per CDR3 protein. The sample carries 400,000 to 450,000 distinct CDR3 sequences, over 15% recorded once. Germline CDR1 reads SNHLY; CDR2 reads FYNNEI. The CDR3 totals 14 residues. V was clipped by 7 bases and J by 1 base; unmatched bases: 6. The study's findings and limits: One TCR beta motif, made up of several highly homologous variants, appeared characteristic of ankylosing spondylitis blood. Clones tied to disease were said to be significantly enriched in matched ankylosing spondylitis synovial fluid.

To note about this clonotype: Its antigen is undetermined.

This receptor was identified in a male donor with ankylosing spondylitis. The V and J genes are TRBV2 and TRBJ1-1, with TRBD1 identical over 7 bases. Material: blood, either unsorted or a sorted T cell fraction (not recorded which). Written as DNA, the CDR3 is TGTGCCAGCATTCGGGACAGCAAGAACACTGAAGCTTTCTTT. As protein: CASIRDSKNTEAFF. Complete variable domain (other parts from reference TRBV2 and TRBJ1-1): EPEVTQTPSHQVTQMGQEVILRCVPISNHLYFYWYRQILGQKVEFLVSFYNNEISEKSEIFDDQFSVERPDGSNFTLKIRSTKLEDSAMYFCASIRDSKNTEAFFGQGTRLTVV.